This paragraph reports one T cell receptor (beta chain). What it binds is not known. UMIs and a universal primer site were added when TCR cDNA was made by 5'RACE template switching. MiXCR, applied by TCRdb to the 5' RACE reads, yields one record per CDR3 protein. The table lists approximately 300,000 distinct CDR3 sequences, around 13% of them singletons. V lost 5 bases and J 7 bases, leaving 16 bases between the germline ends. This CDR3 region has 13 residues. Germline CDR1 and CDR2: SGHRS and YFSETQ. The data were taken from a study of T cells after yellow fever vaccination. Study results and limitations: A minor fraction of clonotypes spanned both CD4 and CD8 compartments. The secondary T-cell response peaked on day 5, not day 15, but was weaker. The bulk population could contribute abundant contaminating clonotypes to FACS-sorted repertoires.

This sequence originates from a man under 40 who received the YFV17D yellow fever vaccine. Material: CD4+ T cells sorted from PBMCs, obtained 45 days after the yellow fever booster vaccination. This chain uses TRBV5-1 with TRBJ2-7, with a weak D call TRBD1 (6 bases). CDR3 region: CASRDSGAKEQYF. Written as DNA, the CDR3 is TGCGCCAGCAGAGATTCAGGGGCTAAAGAGCAGTACTTC.